This is a list of T cell receptor beta chains from one sample in a study of T-cell memory formation after mild COVID-19. One entry per CDR3 protein, called by TCRdb with MiXCR from the 5' RACE reads. The sample contains about 470,000 distinct CDR3 sequences, around 25% of which appear only once. What was sequenced was PBMCs or a T cell subset sorted from them (not recorded which). All receptors derive from an adult woman who had mild COVID-19 (a few samples of this study predate the infection). Cell type and time point are not known. Both conserved end residues are part of each CDR3. The D gene is left open where the match is weak. Expanded clones get a size class; other rows say once, few or many, or leave the size out.

-	TRBJ2-7	TRBV7-9	-	CASSVGQWAGEQYF	TGTGCCAGCAGCGTGGGACAATGGGCGGGCGAGCAGTACTTC
-	TRBJ1-2	TRBV7-2	TRBD1	CASTLTGGGYGYTF	TGTGCCAGCACCCTGACAGGGGGCGGGTATGGCTACACCTTC
-	TRBJ2-2	TRBV12-5	-	CASGLVGTGELFF	TGTGCTAGTGGTTTGGTAGGGACCGGGGAGCTGTTTTTT
-	TRBJ1-1	TRBV19	TRBD1	CASSSTGGETEAFF	TGTGCCAGTTCTTCGACAGGGGGCGAAACTGAAGCTTTCTTT
-	TRBJ2-3	TRBV7-3	-	CASSLNGGSSTDTQYF	TGTGCCAGCAGCTTAAACGGAGGGAGTAGCACAGATACGCAGTATTTT
-	TRBJ2-2	TRBV12-3/TRBV12-4	-	CASSLGRYSFTGELFF	TGTGCCAGCAGTTTAGGTAGATATTCCTTCACCGGGGAGCTGTTTTTT
-	TRBJ1-1	TRBV7-8	-	CASSLRGLLMNTEAFF	TGTGCCAGCAGCTTGAGGGGCCTGCTAATGAACACTGAAGCTTTCTTT
few	TRBJ2-6	TRBV7-2	TRBD2	CASSPRGRPLFSGANVLTF	TGTGCCAGCAGCCCTCGCGGGAGGCCCCTCTTCTCTGGGGCCAACGTCCTGACTTTC
-	TRBJ2-7	TRBV29-1	-	CSVGGNYEQYF	TGCAGCGTTGGTGGGAACTACGAGCAGTACTTC
few	TRBJ1-2	TRBV6-5	-	CASSSRDPSSRYTF	TGTGCCAGCAGTTCCCGAGATCCCTCTAGTCGCTACACCTTC
-	TRBJ2-7	TRBV6-2/TRBV6-3	-	CASSYGPAVEQYF	TGTGCCAGCAGTTACGGTCCGGCGGTCGAGCAGTACTTC
-	TRBJ1-2	TRBV12-3/TRBV12-4	-	CASSLAWELVGYTF	TGTGCCAGCAGTTTAGCCTGGGAATTGGTAGGCTACACCTTC
-	TRBJ2-7	TRBV12-3/TRBV12-4	-	CASSLPWVPFEQYF	TGTGCCAGCAGTTTACCCTGGGTTCCGTTCGAGCAGTACTTC
few	TRBJ2-2	TRBV12-3/TRBV12-4	-	CASSLAGRTGELFF	TGTGCCAGCAGTTTAGCGGGGAGGACCGGGGAGCTGTTTTTT
-	TRBJ2-2	TRBV6-5	-	CASSILSSAGELFF	TGTGCCAGCAGTATATTATCTAGTGCCGGGGAGCTGTTTTTT
few	TRBJ2-1	TRBV18	TRBD1	CASSPSGQGIYNEQFF	TGTGCCAGCTCACCTTCGGGACAGGGGATTTACAATGAGCAGTTCTTC
-	TRBJ2-3	TRBV6-2/TRBV6-3	-	CASSPYELVSTDTQYF	TGTGCCAGCAGTCCTTATGAACTAGTAAGCACAGATACGCAGTATTTT
-	TRBJ2-3	TRBV12-3/TRBV12-4	TRBD1	CASTIRGFRDTQYF	TGTGCCAGCACCATCAGGGGGTTCCGGGATACGCAGTATTTT
few	TRBJ2-7	TRBV24-1	-	CATSAHPPGPGLYEQYF	TGTGCCACCAGTGCTCACCCTCCGGGGCCAGGACTCTACGAGCAGTACTTC
-	TRBJ1-6	TRBV30	-	CAWSASRNSPLHF	TGTGCCTGGAGTGCGAGCCGAAATTCACCCCTCCACTTT
-	TRBJ2-1	TRBV20-1	TRBD2	CSARWTSGYNEQFF	TGCAGTGCTAGATGGACTAGCGGATATAATGAGCAGTTCTTC
few	TRBJ1-1	TRBV12-3/TRBV12-4	-	CASSPRQVMNTEAFF	TGTGCCAGCAGTCCCCGGCAGGTTATGAACACTGAAGCTTTCTTT
few	TRBJ1-1	TRBV6-1	-	CASTGVWYGNTEAFF	TGTGCCAGCACCGGGGTATGGTACGGGAACACTGAAGCTTTCTTT
few	TRBJ2-2	TRBV11-2	-	CASWRWTHGELFF	TGTGCCAGCTGGAGATGGACTCACGGGGAGCTGTTTTTT
few	TRBJ2-3	TRBV29-1	TRBD1	CSVGTGANTQYF	TGCAGCGTTGGGACAGGGGCAAACACGCAGTATTTT
-	TRBJ2-2	TRBV6-2/TRBV6-3	TRBD1	CASIDSDRGNTGELFF	TGTGCCAGCATTGACTCTGACAGGGGGAACACCGGGGAGCTGTTTTTT
-	TRBJ2-4	TRBV12-3/TRBV12-4	TRBD2	CASSGGTSGPRIQYF	TGTGCCAGCAGCGGTGGGACTAGCGGCCCTCGCATTCAGTACTTC
few	TRBJ2-7	TRBV24-1	TRBD1	CATSDKDRGDYEQYF	TGTGCCACCAGTGACAAGGACAGGGGGGACTACGAGCAGTACTTC
few	TRBJ1-4	TRBV12-3/TRBV12-4	-	CASSPEWIEKLFF	TGTGCCAGCAGTCCCGAGTGGATTGAAAAACTGTTTTTT
-	TRBJ2-1	TRBV27	TRBD1	CASLPGQGASEQFF	TGTGCCAGCCTTCCTGGACAGGGCGCGAGTGAGCAGTTCTTC
few	TRBJ2-2	TRBV27	TRBD1	CASSLYATGGRNTGELFF	TGTGCCAGCAGTTTATACGCTACAGGGGGCCGGAACACCGGGGAGCTGTTTTTT
few	TRBJ2-7	TRBV19	-	CASSPAGGGEQYF	TGTGCCAGTAGCCCAGCGGGTGGTGGCGAGCAGTACTTC
-	TRBJ2-7	TRBV5-6	-	CASSLDRYYEQYF	TGTGCCAGCAGCTTAGACAGGTACTACGAGCAGTACTTC
few	TRBJ2-5	TRBV5-1	TRBD2	CASSPGTSQETQYF	TGCGCCAGCAGCCCCGGGACTAGCCAAGAGACCCAGTACTTC
once	TRBJ2-3	TRBV12-3/TRBV12-4	TRBD2	CASRRTSGPEDTQYF	TGTGCCAGCAGACGGACTAGCGGGCCTGAAGATACGCAGTATTTT
few	TRBJ2-3	TRBV6-5	-	CASRVPSTDTQYF	TGTGCCAGCAGGGTGCCTAGCACAGATACGCAGTATTTT
few	TRBJ2-6	TRBV7-9	-	CASSSASGISGANVLTF	TGTGCCAGCAGCTCAGCCTCCGGGATTTCTGGGGCCAACGTCCTGACTTTC
few	TRBJ2-7	TRBV12-3/TRBV12-4	-	CASSLGGPSYEQYF	TGTGCCAGCAGTTTAGGCGGGCCCTCCTACGAGCAGTACTTC
-	TRBJ2-3	TRBV7-2	-	CASSSQLAAGTDTQYF	TGTGCCAGCAGCTCCCAATTAGCGGCAGGCACAGATACGCAGTATTTT
-	TRBJ2-3	TRBV6-6	TRBD2	CASRVRSGGDTDTQYF	TGTGCCAGCCGGGTCAGGAGCGGGGGGGACACAGATACGCAGTATTTT
-	TRBJ2-2	TRBV7-9	-	CASSWAGRNTGELFF	TGTGCCAGCAGCTGGGCGGGAAGAAACACCGGGGAGCTGTTTTTT
-	TRBJ2-4	TRBV7-2	-	CASSYNRDPFLQAKNIQYF	TGTGCCAGCAGCTATAACCGGGACCCGTTTCTTCAGGCCAAAAACATTCAGTACTTC
-	TRBJ1-2	TRBV4-3	-	CASSRYRDTTVGTF	TGCGCCAGCAGCCGGTACCGGGACACCACGGTTGGCACCTTC
few	TRBJ2-1	TRBV6-2/TRBV6-3	-	CASSYLWDSVHGNEQFF	TGTGCCAGCAGTTATCTTTGGGACTCCGTCCACGGCAATGAGCAGTTCTTC
few	TRBJ2-7	TRBV12-3/TRBV12-4	-	CASSLDRRYEQYF	TGTGCCAGCAGTCTCGACAGACGCTACGAGCAGTACTTC
-	TRBJ2-3	TRBV24-1	TRBD2	CATSDLSSASGRDTQYF	TGTGCCACCAGTGATTTAAGCTCGGCTAGCGGTCGCGATACGCAGTATTTT
-	TRBJ1-2	TRBV7-9	-	CASSYGGAGLDGYTF	TGTGCCAGCAGCTACGGCGGGGCAGGGCTCGATGGCTACACCTTC
-	TRBJ1-1	TRBV30	TRBD1	CAWSSGQGNTEAFF	TGTGCCTGGAGTTCGGGACAGGGGAACACTGAAGCTTTCTTT
-	TRBJ2-3	TRBV6-2/TRBV6-3	-	CASRQGRLGVTDTQYF	TGTGCCAGCAGACAGGGCCGTTTGGGGGTCACAGATACGCAGTATTTT
few	TRBJ2-1	TRBV12-3/TRBV12-4	-	CASSTSTGYNEQFF	TGTGCCAGCAGTACGAGCACAGGGTACAATGAGCAGTTCTTC
-	TRBJ2-2	TRBV7-3	-	CASSPSYSGTGELFF	TGTGCCAGCAGCCCAAGCTATTCCGGGACCGGGGAGCTGTTTTTT
-	TRBJ2-3	TRBV18	-	CAILMTDTQYF	TGTGCCATCCTGATGACAGATACGCAGTATTTT
-	TRBJ2-5	TRBV4-1	TRBD2	CASSPHGLAGGSETQYF	TGCGCCAGCAGCCCACACGGCCTAGCGGGGGGGAGTGAGACCCAGTACTTC
-	TRBJ1-2	TRBV12-3/TRBV12-4	TRBD1	CASSLSNRGGHGYTF	TGTGCCAGCAGTTTGAGTAACAGGGGAGGACATGGCTACACCTTC
-	TRBJ2-5	TRBV12-3/TRBV12-4	-	CASGRDSLGTQYF	TGTGCCAGCGGCCGGGACTCCCTTGGGACCCAGTACTTC
many	TRBJ1-2	TRBV5-5	-	CASSHLQGPLAF	TGTGCCAGCAGCCATCTACAGGGCCCGCTCGCCTTC
-	TRBJ2-7	TRBV29-1	TRBD1	CSVEGTGANSYEQYF	TGCAGCGTTGAAGGGACAGGCGCTAACTCCTACGAGCAGTACTTC
few	TRBJ2-7	TRBV7-9	TRBD1	CASIDRDGSYEQYF	TGTGCCAGCATAGACAGGGATGGGAGCTACGAGCAGTACTTC
-	TRBJ2-4	TRBV9	TRBD1	CASSVGGQGADIQYF	TGTGCCAGCAGCGTAGGAGGACAGGGAGCGGACATTCAGTACTTC